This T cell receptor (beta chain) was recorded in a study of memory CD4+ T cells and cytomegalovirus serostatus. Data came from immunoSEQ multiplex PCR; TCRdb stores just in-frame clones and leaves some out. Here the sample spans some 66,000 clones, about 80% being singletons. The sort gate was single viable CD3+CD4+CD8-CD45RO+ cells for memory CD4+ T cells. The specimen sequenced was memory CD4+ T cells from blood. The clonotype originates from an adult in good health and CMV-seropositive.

CDR3 amino acids: CASSYSYEQYF. Written as DNA, the CDR3 is TGTGCCAGCAGCTACTCCTACGAGCAGTACTTC. The chain recombines TRBV5-8 with TRBJ2-7; no reliable D call. V gave up 3 bases and J gave up 0 bases, with 1 base separating them. This CDR3 has 11 amino acids. Per germline, CDR1 SGHTS and CDR2 YDEGEE.